This entry features one TCR beta chain sequence. Its antigen remains unidentified. These data originate in a study of T cells expressing NK-cell markers. Study-wide background: HCMV seropositivity marked seven of the eight sequenced donors; one was seronegative. Notes on the study in general: Unclear, still, was the HCMV specificity of the expanded NKG2C+ T cell clones. These clonotypes additionally ranked first within the CD3+CD56-NKG2C+ fraction of four donors.

The CDR3 is made up of 14 amino acids. CDR1 SGHAT and CDR2 FQNNGV come from the germline V gene. UMI-tagged 5'RACE template switching yielded the TCR beta cDNA. TCRdb reprocessed the 5' RACE reads and stores each CDR3 protein as one record, lacking DNA. The table counts 300,000 or so distinct CDR3 sequences; about 4% lies in the top ten. The chain carries TRBV11-2 and TRBJ1-4. The TCR was taken from a woman aged 18-70 years in good health. Sequenced sample: blood T cells: a sorted CD56 or NKG2C T cell subset, CD4+ or CD8+ T cells, or bulk PBMC T cells (not recorded which). The CDR3 sequence is CASSLWVDDEKLFF. The whole variable domain, filled in from reference TRBV11-2 and TRBJ1-4, reads EAGVAQSPRYKIIEKRQSVAFWCNPISGHATLYWYQQILGQGPKLLIQFQNNGVVDDSQLPKDRFSAERLKGVDSTLKIQPAKLEDSAVYLCASSLWVDDEKLFFGSGTQLSVL.